These 27 T cell receptor beta chains originate from one sample sequenced in a study of T cell changes during pregnancy in multiple sclerosis (dated 2019 in TCRdb). The library was made by the immunoSEQ multiplex PCR assay. Imported from immuneACCESS, the table was reduced by TCRdb to in-frame sequences with V and J called. These copies leave out some clones; in studies compared against another copy, an unresolved V gene accounts for under half, and the cause of the remainder is not known. Counted in this sample were about 84,000 clones; 94% of them appeared once. The ten largest clones capture 0.8% to 1% of the sample. The specimen was peripheral blood, collected in the second trimester of pregnancy. The receptor set was obtained from a female donor in good health, enrolled as a control in a pregnancy study.

J is TRBJ2-2 and V is TRBV6-5; TRBD1 might be the D (6 bases). Per germline, CDR1 MNHEY and CDR2 SVGAGI. V was pared by 2 bases and J by 7 bases, with 11 bases between. The CDR3 contains 14 residues. CDR3 residues: CASSYVIGGGELFF. The CDR3 DNA is TGTGCCAGCAGTTACGTGATAGGGGGCGGGGAGCTGTTTTTT.

The chain has TRBV7-9 and TRBJ2-3, with D tentatively TRBD2 (6 bases). Trimming left V 3 bases short and J 4 bases short, with 11 bases between. The germline CDR1 and CDR2 sequences are SEHNR and FQNEAQ (reference sequence). The CDR3 sequence is 14 residues long. As DNA, the CDR3 is TGTGCCAGCAGCTTGGACCGCGGGGCAGATACGCAGTATTTT. It translates to CASSLDRGADTQYF.

The count of this clone is one. V gene TRBV9 combines with J gene TRBJ2-7; TRBD1 matches 7 bases. This CDR3 is built from 14 residues. Germline CDR1 is SGDLS and CDR2 is YYNGEE. The V and J ends lost 5 bases and 3 bases, in that order; junction bases with no gene match: 8. The CDR3 DNA follows: TGTGCCAGCAGTAGGACAGGCCGGAACTACGAGCAGTACTTC. This codes for CASSRTGRNYEQYF. Together with reference TRBV9 and TRBJ2-7, the CDR3 gives the full variable domain: DSGVTQTPKHLITATGQRVTLRCSPRSGDLSVYWYQQSLDQGLQFLIQYYNGEERAKGNILERFSAQQFPDLHSELNLSSLELGDSALYFCASSRTGRNYEQYFGPGTRLTVT.

This clone was picked up a small number of times. The chain recombines TRBV6-6 with TRBJ2-7; D is perhaps TRBD2 (5 bases). This CDR3 has 16 amino acids. Germline V CDR1 and CDR2: MNHNY, SVGAGI (reference sequence). Between the trimmed V and J ends, which lost 2 bases and 3 bases, there was a span of 17 bases. CDR3 DNA sequence: TGTGCCAGCAGTTACGATTCGGCCGGCGGGTTCTACGAGCAGTACTTC. Translated: CASSYDSAGGFYEQYF.

CDR3 amino acids: CASSFGQGYSPLHF. The CDR3 DNA reads as TGTGCCAGCAGTTTCGGTCAGGGGTATTCACCCCTCCACTTT. V is TRBV28 and J is TRBJ1-6; perhaps TRBD1 as D (6 bases). The V end was cut by 3 bases, the J end by 8 bases, with 11 bases between. This CDR3 is 14 amino acids long. Germline loops: CDR1 MDHEN, CDR2 SYDVKM.

The CDR3 loop reads CASSLQPNNEQFF. The CDR3 bases are TGTGCCAGCTCACTACAGCCAAACAATGAGCAGTTCTTC. The chain combines TRBV18 with TRBJ2-1, with D uncertain. Looked up from germline, CDR1 is KGHSH and CDR2 is LQKENI. V lost 4 bases and J 5 bases, leaving 9 bases between the germline ends. The CDR3 runs 13 residues.

The genes are TRBV27 and TRBJ2-3, with 15 bases lining up with TRBD2. Germline V gives CDR1 MNHEY, CDR2 SMNVEV (reference sequence). The V segment lost 4 bases and the J segment 6 bases; nucleotides outside the gene matches: 2. CDR3 length: 15 residues. CDR3 coding DNA: TGTGCCAGCAGTTCAGGGACTAGCGGGGGGGATACGCAGTATTTT. Translated, it gives CASSSGTSGGDTQYF.

The chain has TRBV4-2 and TRBJ2-3; D unclear. The germline CDR1 and CDR2 sequences are LGHNA and YNFKEQ. Trimming removed 1 base from V and 3 bases from J, with 8 bases in between. This CDR3 has 14 residues. CDR3 residues: CASSQGLATDTQYF. The CDR3 DNA is TGTGCCAGCAGCCAAGGCCTCGCGACAGATACGCAGTATTTT.

The V call is TRBV4-1, the J call TRBJ2-1; D remains ambiguous. Trimming took off 1 base at V and 2 bases at J, with 3 bases between the two ends. The CDR3 consists of 13 residues. Germline loops: CDR1 MGHRA, CDR2 YSYEKL. CDR3 loop: CASSQGAYNEQFF. The DNA for the CDR3 is TGCGCCAGCAGCCAAGGCGCCTACAATGAGCAGTTCTTC.

The gene calls are TRBV28 and TRBJ2-1; weak D call: TRBD2 (6 bases). The V end was cut by 6 bases, the J end by 3 bases, with 6 bases between. The CDR3 runs to 12 residues. Germline-derived CDR1 and CDR2 are MDHEN and SYDVKM. The CDR3 spells CASRDYYNEQFF. The CDR3 DNA is TGTGCCAGCAGGGACTACTACAATGAGCAGTTCTTC.

The chain is built from TRBV5-1 and TRBJ2-2; TRBD1 aligns across 7 bases. Trimming at V came to 2 bases and at J to 6 bases, leaving 4 bases not matched to a gene. The length of the CDR3 is 14 residues. CDR1 is SGHRS and CDR2 is YFSETQ in the germline V gene. The CDR3 region is CASSLQGRAGELFF. The CDR3 DNA reads TGCGCCAGCAGCTTACAGGGGCGCGCCGGGGAGCTGTTTTTT.

The chain uses TRBV5-1 and TRBJ1-1; possibly TRBD1 for D (5 bases). Looked up from germline, CDR1 is SGHRS and CDR2 is YFSETQ. V lost 3 bases to trimming and J lost 5 bases, with 14 bases between them. The CDR3 is made up of 14 amino acids. The CDR3 DNA follows: TGCGCCAGCAGCTCCCATAGTGGGGGGACTGAAGCTTTCTTT. Translation: CASSSHSGGTEAFF.

The J gene is TRBJ1-5, the V gene TRBV19, with TRBD1 identical over 7 bases. The J segment lost 1 base and the V segment lost 3 bases, leaving 3 bases of the junction unmatched. Germline CDR1 is LNHDA and CDR2 is SQIVND (reference sequence). This CDR3 region has 15 residues. The CDR3 is CASSMRGPSNQPQHF. DNA for the CDR3: TGTGCCAGTAGTATGAGGGGGCCCAGCAATCAGCCCCAGCATTTT.

This clone has just one count. The chain recombines TRBV5-4 with TRBJ2-1; 8 nucleotides match TRBD2. This CDR3 spans 14 amino acids. Germline V gene sequence: CDR1 SGHNT, CDR2 YYREEE (reference sequence). The V gene end was trimmed by 0 bases and the J gene end by 10 bases; junction bases not matched to a gene: 6. The CDR3 DNA sequence: TGTGCCAGCAGCTTGGGGCGGGAGGAACGGGAGCAGTTCTTC. Amino acids: CASSLGREEREQFF.

The genes are TRBV4-1 and TRBJ1-4; no definite D call. CDR1 is MGHRA, CDR2 YSYEKL, per germline. The CDR3 is 14 amino acids. V lost 5 bases, J lost 5 bases, and 12 bases lay in between. The CDR3 DNA reads TGCGCCAGCAGCGCACAAGAGAGGAATGAAAAACTGTTTTTT. This codes for CASSAQERNEKLFF.

The chain carries TRBV28 and TRBJ2-7, with TRBD2 matching 8 bases. The germline V gene has CDR1 MDHEN and CDR2 SYDVKM. V lost 2 bases and J lost 0; bases outside the gene matches: 0. CDR3 length: 14 amino acids. CDR3 protein: CASSLTSGSYEQYF. DNA for the CDR3: TGTGCCAGCAGTTTAACTAGCGGCTCCTACGAGCAGTACTTC.

CDR3 region: CATRTGPAGPQHF. CDR3 DNA sequence: TGTGCCACCCGGACAGGGCCCGCGGGGCCCCAGCATTTT. The chain recombines TRBV6-5 with TRBJ1-5; 8 positions agree with TRBD1. The CDR3 totals 13 residues. V shed 10 bases, J shed 9 bases, and the junction held 11 bases outside the gene matches. Germline V gene sequence: CDR1 MNHEY, CDR2 SVGAGI.

This clone was seen only once. The V call is TRBV6-1, the J call TRBJ2-5; 8 nucleotides line up with TRBD2. The J call is in doubt because the DNA end fits TRBJ2-7 better. The CDR3 spans 15 residues. Per germline, CDR1 MNHNS and CDR2 SASEGT. The CDR3 reads CASSEWAGGRDEQYF. CDR3 sequence (DNA): TGTGCCAGCAGTGAATGGGCGGGAGGCCGCGACGAGCAGTACTTC.

V gene TRBV4-2 combines with J gene TRBJ2-2, with 8 bases that match TRBD2. The CDR3 contains 16 residues. The germline V gene encodes CDR1 LGHNA and CDR2 YNFKEQ. The J segment lost 1 base and the V segment lost 4 bases, leaving 5 bases of the junction unmatched. The DNA of the CDR3 is TGTGCCAGCAGCCCGCCGGGACTAGGGAACACCGGGGAGCTGTTTTTT. As protein: CASSPPGLGNTGELFF.

The chain is built from TRBV2 and TRBJ2-7; TRBD1 is a possible D gene (8 bases). Germline values: CDR1 SNHLY, CDR2 FYNNEI. Trimming stripped 6 bases from V and 1 base from J, with 25 bases between. This CDR3 region has 18 residues. The CDR3: CASRGTGGTSVPSYEQYF. In nucleotides, the CDR3 is TGTGCCAGCAGGGGGACAGGAGGAACTAGCGTACCGTCCTACGAGCAGTACTTC.

V gene TRBV7-2 combines with J gene TRBJ2-3; 11 bases agree with TRBD1. The CDR3 loop spans 15 amino acids. Trimming at V came to 5 bases and at J to 6 bases, leaving 7 bases not matched to a gene. Germline V gives CDR1 SGHTA, CDR2 FQGNSA. For the CDR3, the DNA is TGTGCCAGCAGCGGACAGGGGGCGGGATTGGATACGCAGTATTTT. It codes for CASSGQGAGLDTQYF.

The chain links TRBV7-9 to TRBJ2-5, with a weak D call TRBD1 (5 bases). The CDR3 totals 15 residues. V lost 4 bases to trimming and J lost 0 bases, with 12 bases between them. In germline, CDR1 is SEHNR, CDR2 FQNEAQ (reference sequence). In DNA form, the CDR3 reads TGTGCCAGCAGCTCGAAGGACAAGTACCAAGAGACCCAGTACTTC. Protein sequence: CASSSKDKYQETQYF.

The chain combines TRBV14 with TRBJ2-1; 7 bases are shared with TRBD1. V was pared by 6 bases and J by 7 bases, with 9 bases of the junction left unmatched. The CDR3 totals 14 residues. Germline CDR1 SGHDN, CDR2 FVKESK. As DNA, the CDR3 is TGTGCCAGCAGTCCGTCGAAGACAGGGAATGAGCAGTTCTTC. It yields the protein CASSPSKTGNEQFF.

This clone was recorded a few times. CDR3 in amino acids: CASSQAGGMSEKLFF. The CDR3 DNA sequence: TGCGCCAGCAGCCAAGCGGGTGGTATGAGTGAAAAACTGTTTTTT. This chain uses TRBV4-1 with TRBJ1-4; D gene uncertain. There are 15 residues in the CDR3. The V and J ends lost 1 base and 7 bases respectively, with 13 bases between them. Looked up from germline, CDR1 is MGHRA and CDR2 is YSYEKL.

A word on this clone: Germline is not matched at one junction end, which may reflect a read error. The chain links TRBV29-1 to TRBJ2-1, with a tentative D call TRBD2 (6 bases). CDR1 is SQVTM and CDR2 is ANQGSEA in the germline V gene. The CDR3 contains 12 residues. The DNA of the CDR3 is TGCAACGTTGAACGGCTAGCGAATGAGCAGTTCTTC. This codes for CNVERLANEQFF.

CDR3 region: CASSSLRERTYNEQFF. The CDR3 DNA reads as TGTGCCAGCAGCTCCCTCCGGGAAAGAACGTACAATGAGCAGTTCTTC. The chain links TRBV7-9 to TRBJ2-1; maybe TRBD2 (5 bases). Germline CDR1 and CDR2: SEHNR and FQNEAQ (reference sequence). Trimming pared 4 bases from V and 4 bases from J, leaving 17 bases between. The CDR3 extends over 16 amino acids.

The chain joins TRBV25-1 to TRBJ2-3; the match to TRBD1 covers 10 bases. Germline loops: CDR1 MGHDK, CDR2 SYGVNS. This CDR3 contains 16 residues. Trimming took 6 bases from V and 3 from J; bases not matched to a gene: 9. In DNA form, the CDR3 reads TGTGCCAGCAGCCGTTCGGACAGGGGGGAGACAGATACGCAGTATTTT. Translation gives CASSRSDRGETDTQYF.